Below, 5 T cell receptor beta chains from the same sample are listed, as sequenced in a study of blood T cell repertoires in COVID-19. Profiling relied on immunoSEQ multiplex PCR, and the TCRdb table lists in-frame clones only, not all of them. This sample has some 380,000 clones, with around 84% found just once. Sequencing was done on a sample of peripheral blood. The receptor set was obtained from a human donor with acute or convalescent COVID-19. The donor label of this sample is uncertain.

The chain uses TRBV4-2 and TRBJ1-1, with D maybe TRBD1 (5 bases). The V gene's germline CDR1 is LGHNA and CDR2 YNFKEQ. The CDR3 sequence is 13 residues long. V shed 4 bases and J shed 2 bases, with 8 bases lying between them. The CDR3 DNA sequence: TGTGCCAGCAGCCTCCAGGGAAACACTGAAGCTTTCTTT. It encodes CASSLQGNTEAFF.

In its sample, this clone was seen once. The DNA for the CDR3 is TGCGCCAGCTCGAGGGGGCGGGGTGAAGCTTTCTTT. This sequence encodes CASSRGRGEAFF. The chain is built from TRBV4-1 and TRBJ1-1, with 7 nucleotides matching TRBD1. CDR1 is MGHRA and CDR2 is YSYEKL in the germline V gene. The CDR3 length is 12 residues. V gave up 8 bases and J gave up 7 bases; unmatched junction bases: 7.

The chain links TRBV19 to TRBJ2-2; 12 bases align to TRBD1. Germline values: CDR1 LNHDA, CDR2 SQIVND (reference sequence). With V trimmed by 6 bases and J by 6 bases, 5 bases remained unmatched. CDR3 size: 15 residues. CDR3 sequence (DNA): TGTGCCAGTAGAGGGACAGGGGGCATCGCCGGGGAGCTGTTTTTT. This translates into CASRGTGGIAGELFF.

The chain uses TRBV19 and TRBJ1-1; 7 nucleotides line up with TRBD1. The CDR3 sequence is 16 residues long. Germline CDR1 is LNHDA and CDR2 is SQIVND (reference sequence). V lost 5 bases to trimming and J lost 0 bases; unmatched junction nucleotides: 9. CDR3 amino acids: CASSVNRGPMNTEAFF. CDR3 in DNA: TGTGCCAGTAGTGTCAACAGGGGCCCTATGAACACTGAAGCTTTCTTT.

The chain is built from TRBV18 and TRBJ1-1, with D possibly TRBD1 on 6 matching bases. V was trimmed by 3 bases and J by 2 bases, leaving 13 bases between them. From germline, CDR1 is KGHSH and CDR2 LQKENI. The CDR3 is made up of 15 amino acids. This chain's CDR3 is CASSPLYRENTEAFF. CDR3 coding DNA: TGTGCCAGCTCACCCTTATACAGGGAAAACACTGAAGCTTTCTTT.